Listed here are 14 T cell receptor beta chains from one sample, sequenced in a study of blood T cell repertoires in COVID-19. Profiled with immunoSEQ multiplex PCR; TCRdb holds only in-frame clones, not every one. The table has about 24,000 clones, under 90% seen once; the top ten hold 5% to 8%. Specimen: peripheral blood. These receptors were taken from a man aged 65 to 85 with acute or convalescent COVID-19.

This chain uses TRBV5-1 with TRBJ2-7; D possibly corresponds to TRBD2 (5 bases). The V and J ends lost 4 bases and 6 bases respectively, with 14 bases between them. Germline values: CDR1 SGHRS, CDR2 YFSETQ. This CDR3 is built from 13 residues. CDR3 sequence: CASSRLSEGEQYF. For the CDR3, the DNA is TGCGCCAGCAGCCGGTTGAGCGAGGGCGAGCAGTACTTC.

The V and J genes are TRBV4-3 and TRBJ1-3; D unclear. Germline values: CDR1 LGHNA, CDR2 YSLEER. The CDR3 loop spans 15 amino acids. Trimming left V 0 bases short and J 0 bases short, with 6 bases between. CDR3 amino acids: CASSQDPVSGNTIYF. DNA for the CDR3: TGCGCCAGCAGCCAAGATCCGGTCTCTGGAAACACCATATATTTT.

As DNA, the CDR3 is TGTGCCACCAGTGACCCGTACAGGGGGCGCACCGGGGAGCTGTTTTTT. The encoded protein is CATSDPYRGRTGELFF. The rearrangement links TRBV24-1 to TRBJ2-2; 9 nucleotides line up with TRBD1. V trimming: 4 bases; J trimming: 4 bases; junction bases outside the gene matches: 6. The germline V gene has CDR1 KGHDR and CDR2 SFDVKD. CDR3 length: 16 residues.

V usage is TRBV5-1 and J usage is TRBJ2-1; 10 bases are a match to TRBD2. The V segment lost 6 bases and the J segment 15 bases; nucleotides outside the gene matches: 15. The CDR3 is made up of 14 amino acids. The germline CDR1 and CDR2 sequences are SGHRS and YFSETQ. DNA for the CDR3: TGCGCCAGCACCACCGGCGGGCTAGCGGGAGAAAGGTTCTTC. Protein sequence: CASTTGGLAGERFF.

V and J are TRBV3-1 (or the pseudogene TRBV3-2) and TRBJ2-1, with D uncertain. CDR1 and CDR2 from the germline V gene are LGHDT and YNNKEL (reference sequence). The V end was cut by 1 base, the J end by 0 bases, with 10 bases between. This CDR3 is 16 amino acids long. Here the CDR3 reads CASSQGGSRSYNEQFF. The CDR3 DNA reads TGTGCCAGCAGCCAAGGAGGCAGTCGCTCCTACAATGAGCAGTTCTTC.

V is TRBV5-1 and J is TRBJ1-1; TRBD1 aligns across 7 bases. This CDR3 is built from 14 residues. The ends lost 0 bases at V and 12 bases at J; junction bases unmatched: 11. Looked up from germline, CDR1 is SGHRS and CDR2 is YFSETQ. Written as DNA, the CDR3 is TGCGCCAGCAGCTTGGCCCTGGAGGGGGCGAGAACTTTCTTT. Its translation: CASSLALEGARTFF.

The V gene is TRBV19, the J gene TRBJ2-7; D gene unclear. This CDR3 is 13 amino acids long. V lost 1 base to trimming and J lost 2 bases, with 6 bases between them. Looked up from germline, CDR1 is LNHDA and CDR2 is SQIVND (reference sequence). CDR3 coding DNA: TGTGCCAGTAGTATAGGCACTACCTACGAGCAGTACTTC. Protein: CASSIGTTYEQYF.

This chain uses TRBV9 with TRBJ1-1; D call uncertain. The CDR3 runs 12 residues. Germline V gene data show CDR1 as SGDLS and CDR2 as YYNGEE. V lost 4 bases and J lost 11, with 15 bases in between. CDR3 nucleotides: TGTGCCAGCAGCTTACAAGAGGGTGAGGCTTTCTTT. This gives the protein CASSLQEGEAFF.

The V and J genes are TRBV2 and TRBJ2-7, with TRBD1 matching 8 bases. The CDR3 runs 14 residues. The germline V gene has CDR1 SNHLY and CDR2 FYNNEI. With 4 bases clipped from V and 8 bases from J, the junction kept 10 bases outside the gene matches. CDR3: CASSVFNAGGQQYF. CDR3 DNA: TGTGCCAGCAGTGTTTTCAATGCAGGGGGCCAGCAGTACTTC.

This clone was seen only a few times. V and J are TRBV13 and TRBJ2-7; D gene ambiguous. V lost 3 bases to trimming and J lost 3 bases, with 6 bases between them. Germline loops: CDR1 PRHDT, CDR2 FYEKMQ (reference sequence). This CDR3 has 12 residues. In DNA, the CDR3 is TGTGCCAGCAGCTTCGACAACTACGAGCAGTACTTC. Encoded protein: CASSFDNYEQYF.

The chain carries TRBV12-3 or TRBV12-4 and TRBJ2-5, with D perhaps matching TRBD2 (6 bases). Trimming left V 6 bases short and J 5 bases short, with 13 bases between. The CDR3 is made up of 13 amino acids. This chain's CDR3 is CASSLPEGETQYF. CDR3 nucleotide sequence: TGTGCCAGCAGCCTCCCGGAGGGGGAGACCCAGTACTTC.

As DNA, the CDR3 is TGTGCCAGCGGAGTTGGTTGGGGGGGGACCACCTACGAGCAGTACTTC. Translating gives CASGVGWGGTTYEQYF. The V and J genes are TRBV27 and TRBJ2-7, with 7 bases identical to TRBD2. The J segment lost 2 bases and the V segment lost 8 bases, leaving 15 bases of the junction unmatched. Germline CDR1 and CDR2: MNHEY and SMNVEV (reference sequence). The CDR3 has 16 amino acids.

This clone has only one observation. The rearrangement links TRBV19 to TRBJ1-1; TRBD1 matches at 7 bases. The germline V gene has CDR1 LNHDA and CDR2 SQIVND (reference sequence). This CDR3 has 14 amino acids. The ends lost 10 bases at V and 5 bases at J; junction bases unmatched: 13. This chain's CDR3 is CATSLGQSVTEAFF. The CDR3 nucleotides are TGTGCCACTTCATTGGGACAGTCTGTGACTGAAGCTTTCTTT.

The chain is built from TRBV11-3 and TRBJ2-1, with D maybe TRBD2 (6 bases). V lost 4 bases and J lost 6, with 13 bases in between. The CDR3 runs to 14 residues. The V gene's germline CDR1 is SGHNT and CDR2 YENEEA. DNA of the CDR3: TGTGCCAGCAGCTCTTGGGACTCCCCCAATGAGCAGTTCTTC. It yields the protein CASSSWDSPNEQFF.